This entry concerns a single T cell receptor beta chain. The source of the sample is a study of blood T cell repertoires in COVID-19. V lost 4 bases and J lost 7; bases outside the gene matches: 5. The V gene's germline CDR1 is LNHDA and CDR2 SQIVND (reference sequence). This CDR3 is built from 14 residues. Clones were read by immunoSEQ multiplex PCR, and TCRdb kept only the in-frame ones, dropping some. The table lists 270,000 or so clones, 90% of them singletons. This sequence was found in a woman aged 60 to 75 with COVID-19, enrolled during active disease. The rearrangement joins TRBV19 to TRBJ2-4, with TRBD1 matching 9 bases. Sequencing was carried out using peripheral blood. The CDR3 reads CASSTGTGLNIQYF. In DNA, the CDR3 is TGTGCCAGTAGTACAGGGACAGGGTTGAACATTCAGTACTTC.